This TCR beta chain was recorded in a study of blood T cell repertoires in COVID-19. Across the whole study: Acute and convalescent COVID-19 samples came from the United States, Italy and Spain. PBMCs, B-cell-depleted T cells, or T cells were the source of the cDNA or gDNA that made up the material.

After removal of 3 bases from V and 0 bases from J, the junction contained 8 bases not matched to a gene. Germline-derived CDR1 and CDR2 are DFQATT and SNEGSKA (reference sequence). The CDR3 sequence is 16 residues long. Per the original methods: From reference gene primer amplification, estimates of nucleated cell counts were derived. Profiled with immunoSEQ multiplex PCR; TCRdb holds only in-frame clones, not every one. The DNA gave D and trimming, while V, J and clone size come from that table. The profile covers about 320,000 clones, with 65% to 90% appearing a single time and around 7.8% taken by the ten largest.

The chain joins TRBV20-1 to TRBJ1-5, with 7 bases aligning to TRBD1. Sequenced material: peripheral blood. The origin of this receptor is a human donor in a cohort sampled during active COVID-19. The CDR3 DNA follows: TGCAGTGCTAGTCGGGACAGAACTTATAGCAATCAGCCCCAGCATTTT. This codes for CSASRDRTYSNQPQHF.